This paragraph reports one TCR beta chain. What it binds is not known. Germline trimming cut 8 bases from V and 6 bases from J; bases unmatched to any gene: 7. The germline V gene has CDR1 SEHNR and CDR2 FQNEAQ (reference sequence). The CDR3 loop spans 13 amino acids. The sample is drawn from a study of shared clonotypes between healthy human individuals. Overall study findings and caveats: Clonotypes shared by all four donors outscored non-shared clonotypes in generation probability.

Several immunoSEQ plates received, in even portions, the genomic DNA of each subset. Sequenced by immunoSEQ multiplex PCR; TCRdb stores in-frame clones only, minus some. Of fewer than 2.5 million clones listed, roughly 93% are singletons. Sequencing input: naive CD4+ T cells from PBMCs. Described subset: CD45RA+ positively selected. This receptor was taken from a man younger than 30 in good health. Some clones in this sample may be carry-over from other donors' samples. The genes are TRBV7-9 and TRBJ2-7; 10 bases fit TRBD1. For the CDR3, the DNA is TGTGCCAGCCGCCGGGACAGGGGACCCGAGCAGTACTTC. This sequence encodes CASRRDRGPEQYF. Looking up the rest from reference TRBV7-9 and TRBJ2-7 gives the full variable domain: DTGVSQNPRHKITKRGQNVTFRCDPISEHNRLYWYRQTLGQGPEFLTYFQNEAQLEKSRLLSDRFSAERPKGSFSTLEIQRTEQGDSAMYLCASRRDRGPEQYFGPGTRLTVT.